A single sample gave rise to the 7 T cell receptor beta chains below, sequenced in a study of T cells in Graves' hyperthyroidism and ophthalmopathy. Amplification of TCR beta CDR3 regions was performed using RNA transcripts as template. The study used the HTBI primer set for a first-round RT-PCR of the TCR CDR3. TCRdb reprocessed the multiplex PCR reads via MiXCR and lists one record per CDR3 protein. This table holds about 600,000 distinct CDR3 sequences, approximately 15% found once. The specimen sequenced was blood. The receptors shown here come from a woman in her late teens or twenties with Graves' ophthalmopathy.

There are many counts of this clonotype. The chain carries TRBV12-3 or TRBV12-4 and TRBJ1-1, with 8 bases lining up with TRBD1. The CDR3 spans 15 residues. V was clipped by 6 bases and J by 5 bases; unmatched bases: 11. The CDR3 DNA is TGTGCCAGCAGCGCAGCCCTGACAGGGGAGACTGAAGCTTTCTTT. Its translation is CASSAALTGETEAFF.

Only a few counts were recorded for this clonotype. V and J are TRBV4-2 and TRBJ2-5, with 7 bases matching TRBD1. Germline V CDR1 and CDR2: LGHNA, YNFKEQ. CDR3 length: 17 amino acids. V lost 4 bases to trimming and J lost 0 bases; unmatched junction nucleotides: 11. CDR3 coding DNA: TGTGCCAGCAGCCTTGGACAGGCCCGGACGTACCAAGAGACCCAGTACTTC. Its translation: CASSLGQARTYQETQYF.

Regarding this clonotype: A read error may be the cause here, since a much bigger clone is one base away. The J gene is TRBJ2-7, the V gene TRBV12-3 or TRBV12-4; 9 bases agree with TRBD2. This CDR3 has 16 amino acids. CDR3 amino acids: CASRQRLAGEAYAQYF. The CDR3 DNA reads TGTGCCAGCAGACAAAGGTTAGCGGGAGAGGCCTACGCGCAGTACTTC.

There are many counts of this clonotype. The V and J genes are TRBV6-2 or TRBV6-3 and TRBJ2-7; TRBD2 matches at 14 bases. The V gene end was trimmed by 4 bases and the J gene end by 2 bases; junction bases not matched to a gene: 7. Germline CDR1 is MNHEY and CDR2 is SVGEGT. This CDR3 has 17 amino acids. The CDR3 protein is CASSSAGLAGEAYEQYF. The CDR3 coding sequence is TGTGCCAGCAGTTCGGCGGGACTAGCGGGAGAAGCCTACGAGCAGTACTTC.

This chain uses TRBV4-1 with TRBJ2-1; TRBD2 agrees at 7 bases. V lost 4 bases and J lost 1; bases outside the gene matches: 16. The length of the CDR3 is 19 residues. Germline V gene lookup returns CDR1 MGHRA and CDR2 YSYEKL. In DNA form, the CDR3 reads TGCGCCAGCAGCCTACCCCCGGGGTCGCGGACTAGTTCCTACAATGAGCAGTTCTTC. As protein: CASSLPPGSRTSSYNEQFF.

There are many counts of this clonotype. The chain uses TRBV7-9 and TRBJ2-3; D gene unclear. Germline-derived CDR1 and CDR2 are SEHNR and FQNEAQ (reference sequence). The CDR3 has 12 residues. Between the trimmed V and J ends, which lost 3 bases and 2 bases, there was a span of 3 bases. The CDR3 sequence is CASSFATDTQYF. Written as DNA, the CDR3 is TGTGCCAGCAGCTTTGCCACAGATACGCAGTATTTT. The full variable domain, rest sourced from reference TRBV7-9 and TRBJ2-3, is DTGVSQNPRHKITKRGQNVTFRCDPISEHNRLYWYRQTLGQGPEFLTYFQNEAQLEKSRLLSDRFSAERPKGSFSTLEIQRTEQGDSAMYLCASSFATDTQYFGPGTRLTVL.

The chain uses TRBV4-1 and TRBJ1-5; D uncertain. This CDR3 is built from 17 residues. V lost 4 bases and J 8 bases, leaving 24 bases between the germline ends. CDR1 is MGHRA, CDR2 YSYEKL, per germline. The CDR3 nucleotides read TGCGCCAGCAGCCCCGCCCGAATCGGCCCGAGTAGTGAGCCCCAGCATTTT. This sequence encodes CASSPARIGPSSEPQHF.